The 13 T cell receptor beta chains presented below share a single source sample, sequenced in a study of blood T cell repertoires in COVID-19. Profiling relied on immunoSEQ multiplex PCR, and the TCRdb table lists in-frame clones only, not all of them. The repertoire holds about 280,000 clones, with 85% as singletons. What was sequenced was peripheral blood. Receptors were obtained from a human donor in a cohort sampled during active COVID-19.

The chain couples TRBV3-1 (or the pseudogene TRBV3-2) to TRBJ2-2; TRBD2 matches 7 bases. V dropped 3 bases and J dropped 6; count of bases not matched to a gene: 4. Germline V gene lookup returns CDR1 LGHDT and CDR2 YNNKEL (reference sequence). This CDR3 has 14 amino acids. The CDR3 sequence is CASSQGGVPGELFF. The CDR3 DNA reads TGTGCCAGCAGCCAGGGAGGGGTCCCCGGGGAGCTGTTTTTT.

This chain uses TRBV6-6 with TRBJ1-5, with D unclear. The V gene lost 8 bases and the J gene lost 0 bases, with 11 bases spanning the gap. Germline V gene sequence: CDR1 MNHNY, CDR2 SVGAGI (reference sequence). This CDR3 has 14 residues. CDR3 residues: CASFRENSNQPQHF. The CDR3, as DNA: TGTGCCAGCTTTCGGGAGAATAGCAATCAGCCCCAGCATTTT.

CDR3 region: CASSPEGATDTQYF. The CDR3 DNA reads as TGTGCCAGCTCACCAGAGGGGGCCACAGATACGCAGTATTTT. The chain couples TRBV18 to TRBJ2-3, with 7 bases lining up with TRBD1. Trimming removed 2 bases from V and 2 bases from J; junction bases left unmatched: 1. This CDR3 spans 14 amino acids. Germline CDR1 is KGHSH and CDR2 is LQKENI. Full variable domain (outside the CDR3, taken from reference TRBV18 and TRBJ2-3): NAGVMQNPRHLVRRRGQEARLRCSPMKGHSHVYWYRQLPEEGLKFMVYLQKENIIDESGMPKERFSAEFPKEGPSILRIQQVVRGDSAAYFCASSPEGATDTQYFGPGTRLTVL.

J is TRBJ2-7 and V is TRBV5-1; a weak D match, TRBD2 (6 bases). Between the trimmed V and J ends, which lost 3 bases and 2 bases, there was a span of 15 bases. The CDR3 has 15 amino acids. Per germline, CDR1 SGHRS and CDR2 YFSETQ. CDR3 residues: CASSSSGGGTYEQYF. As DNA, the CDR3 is TGCGCCAGCAGCTCGTCGGGCGGAGGGACCTACGAGCAGTACTTC.

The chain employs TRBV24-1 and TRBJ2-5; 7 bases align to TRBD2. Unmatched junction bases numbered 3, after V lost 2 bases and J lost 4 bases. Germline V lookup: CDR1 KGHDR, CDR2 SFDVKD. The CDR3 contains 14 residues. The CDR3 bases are TGTGCCACCAGTGATTCGGGCGGGAGAGAGACCCAGTACTTC. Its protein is CATSDSGGRETQYF.

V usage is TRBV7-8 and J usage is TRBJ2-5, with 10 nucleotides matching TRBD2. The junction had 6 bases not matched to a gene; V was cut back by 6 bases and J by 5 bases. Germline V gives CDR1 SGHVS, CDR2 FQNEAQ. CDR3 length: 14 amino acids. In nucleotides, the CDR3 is TGTGCCAGCAGACCTAGCGGGAGTTTTGAGACCCAGTACTTC. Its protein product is CASRPSGSFETQYF.

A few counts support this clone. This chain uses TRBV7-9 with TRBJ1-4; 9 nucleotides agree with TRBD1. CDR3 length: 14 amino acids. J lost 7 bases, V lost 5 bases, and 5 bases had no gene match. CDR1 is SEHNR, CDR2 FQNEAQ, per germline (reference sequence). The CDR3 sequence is CASSEGQGTEKLFF. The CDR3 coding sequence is TGTGCCAGCAGCGAAGGACAGGGGACTGAAAAACTGTTTTTT.

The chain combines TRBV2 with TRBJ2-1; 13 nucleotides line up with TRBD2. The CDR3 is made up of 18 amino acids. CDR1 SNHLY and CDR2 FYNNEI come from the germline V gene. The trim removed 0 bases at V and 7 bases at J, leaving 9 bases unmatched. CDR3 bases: TGTGCCAGCAGTGAAGCGGTCGGACTAGCGGGAGAGGGTAATGAGCAGTTCTTC. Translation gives CASSEAVGLAGEGNEQFF. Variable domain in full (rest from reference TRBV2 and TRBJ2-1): EPEVTQTPSHQVTQMGQEVILRCVPISNHLYFYWYRQILGQKVEFLVSFYNNEISEKSEIFDDQFSVERPDGSNFTLKIRSTKLEDSAMYFCASSEAVGLAGEGNEQFFGPGTRLTVL.

The CDR3 DNA reads TGTGCCAGTAGTATAGGGGGCGGGCGGGGTGATACGCAGTATTTT. This gives the protein CASSIGGGRGDTQYF. The chain is built from TRBV19 and TRBJ2-3; D may be TRBD2 (6 bases). V was shortened by 1 base and J by 6 bases, with 14 bases between the two germline ends. Germline CDR1 reads LNHDA; CDR2 reads SQIVND (reference sequence). The CDR3 is 15 residues long.

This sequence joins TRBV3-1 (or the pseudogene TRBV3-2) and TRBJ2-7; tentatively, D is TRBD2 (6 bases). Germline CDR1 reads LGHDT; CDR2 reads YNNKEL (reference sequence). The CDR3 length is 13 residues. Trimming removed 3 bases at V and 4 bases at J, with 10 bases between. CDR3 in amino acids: CASSHRELYEQYF. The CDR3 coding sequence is TGTGCCAGCAGCCACCGGGAGCTTTACGAGCAGTACTTC.

CDR3 DNA: TGTGCCAGCAGCGTAAGTGCTAGCGGGGACACCCAAGAGACCCAGTACTTC. This encodes CASSVSASGDTQETQYF. This chain connects TRBV9 to TRBJ2-5, with 9 bases that match TRBD2. After removal of 1 base from V and 1 base from J, the junction contained 8 bases not matched to a gene. The germline V gene has CDR1 SGDLS and CDR2 YYNGEE. The CDR3 is 17 amino acids.

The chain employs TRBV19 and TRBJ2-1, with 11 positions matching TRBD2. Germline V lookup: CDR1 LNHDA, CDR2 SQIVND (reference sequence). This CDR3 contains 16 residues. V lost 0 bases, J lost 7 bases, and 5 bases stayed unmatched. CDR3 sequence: CASSIDRTSGLNEQFF. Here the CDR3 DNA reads TGTGCCAGTAGTATAGATCGGACTAGCGGGTTAAATGAGCAGTTCTTC.

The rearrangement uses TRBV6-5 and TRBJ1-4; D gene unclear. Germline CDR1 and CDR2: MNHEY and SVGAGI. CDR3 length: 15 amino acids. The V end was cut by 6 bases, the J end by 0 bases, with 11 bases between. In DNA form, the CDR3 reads TGTGCCAGCAGAATCGCGGGGTCAACTAATGAAAAACTGTTTTTT. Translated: CASRIAGSTNEKLFF.